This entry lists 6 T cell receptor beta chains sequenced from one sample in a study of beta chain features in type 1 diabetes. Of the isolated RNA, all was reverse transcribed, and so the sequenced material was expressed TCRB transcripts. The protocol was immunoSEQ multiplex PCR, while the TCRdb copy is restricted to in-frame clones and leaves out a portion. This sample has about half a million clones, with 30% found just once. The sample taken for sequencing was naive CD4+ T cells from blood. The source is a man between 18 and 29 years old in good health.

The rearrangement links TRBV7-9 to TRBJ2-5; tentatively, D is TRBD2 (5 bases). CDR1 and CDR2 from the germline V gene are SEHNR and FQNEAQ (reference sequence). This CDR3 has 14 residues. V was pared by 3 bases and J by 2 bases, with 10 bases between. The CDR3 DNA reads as TGTGCCAGCAGCTTCGGACTTTTTCAAGAGACCCAGTACTTC. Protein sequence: CASSFGLFQETQYF.

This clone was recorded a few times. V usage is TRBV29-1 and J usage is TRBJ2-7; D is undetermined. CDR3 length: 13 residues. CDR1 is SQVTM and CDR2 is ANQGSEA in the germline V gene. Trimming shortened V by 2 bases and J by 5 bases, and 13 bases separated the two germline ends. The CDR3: CSVETGPTDEQYF. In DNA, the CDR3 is TGCAGCGTTGAAACTGGTCCCACCGACGAGCAGTACTTC.

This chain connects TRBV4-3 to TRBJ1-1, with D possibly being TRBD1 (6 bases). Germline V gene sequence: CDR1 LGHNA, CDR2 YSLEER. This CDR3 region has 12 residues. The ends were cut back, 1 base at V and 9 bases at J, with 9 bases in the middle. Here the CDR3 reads CASSQAGAQAFF. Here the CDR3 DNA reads TGCGCCAGCAGCCAAGCGGGGGCCCAAGCTTTCTTT.

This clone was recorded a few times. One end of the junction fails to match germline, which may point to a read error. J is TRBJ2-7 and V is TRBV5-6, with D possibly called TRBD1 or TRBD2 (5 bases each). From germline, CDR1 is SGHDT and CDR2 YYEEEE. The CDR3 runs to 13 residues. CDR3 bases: TGTGCCAGCAGCTTTTGGGGTCTGGGACGTCGGATCTTC. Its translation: CASSFWGLGRRIF.

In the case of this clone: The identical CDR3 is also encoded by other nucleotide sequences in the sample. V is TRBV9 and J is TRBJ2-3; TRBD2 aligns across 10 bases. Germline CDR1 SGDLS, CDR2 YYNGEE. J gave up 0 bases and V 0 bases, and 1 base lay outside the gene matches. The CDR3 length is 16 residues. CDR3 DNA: TGTGCCAGCAGCGTAGGGACTAGCGGTAGCACAGATACGCAGTATTTT. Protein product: CASSVGTSGSTDTQYF.

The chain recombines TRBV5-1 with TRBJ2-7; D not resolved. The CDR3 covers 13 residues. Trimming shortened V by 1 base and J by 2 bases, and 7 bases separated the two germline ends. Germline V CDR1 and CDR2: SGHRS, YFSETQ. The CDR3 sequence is CASSLPRAYEQYF. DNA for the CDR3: TGCGCCAGCAGCTTGCCGAGAGCCTACGAGCAGTACTTC.